The 32 T cell receptor beta chains below were found in one sample sequenced in a study of cytotoxic CD8 clonotypes in ibrutinib-treated CLL. Profiled with immunoSEQ multiplex PCR; TCRdb holds only in-frame clones, not every one. The sample holds 300,000 or so clones, 60% to 80% seen once. Material: PBMCs, obtained after 36 months of ibrutinib treatment. These receptors originate from a human donor with chronic lymphocytic leukemia.

The chain recombines TRBV5-1 with TRBJ2-1; weak D call: TRBD1 (5 bases). This CDR3 is 15 amino acids long. The V gene's germline CDR1 is SGHRS and CDR2 YFSETQ. Trimming removed 0 bases at V and 3 bases at J, with 10 bases between. CDR3 nucleotide sequence: TGCGCCAGCAGCTTGGGTGACAGCGACTACAATGAGCAGTTCTTC. Amino acid sequence: CASSLGDSDYNEQFF.

The V and J genes are TRBV5-5 and TRBJ1-1; D is undetermined. Germline V CDR1 and CDR2: SGHKS, YYEKEE (reference sequence). There are 14 residues in the CDR3. Trimming removed 4 bases from V and 0 bases from J, with 10 bases in between. CDR3 DNA: TGTGCCAGCAGCGCCGCGTCTGTGAACACTGAAGCTTTCTTT. It specifies CASSAASVNTEAFF.

The chain joins TRBV6-1 to TRBJ1-2; TRBD1 agrees at 8 bases. V lost 4 bases to trimming and J lost 4 bases; unmatched junction nucleotides: 5. Germline V gene sequence: CDR1 MNHNS, CDR2 SASEGT. This CDR3 comprises 14 residues. In DNA, the CDR3 is TGTGCCAGCAGTGCGACAGGGGTTGTCTATGGCTACACCTTC. As protein: CASSATGVVYGYTF.

This clone was seen a handful of times. The V call is TRBV6-5, the J call TRBJ1-2; 7 nucleotides line up with TRBD1. V lost 6 bases, J lost 4 bases, and 5 bases stayed unmatched. The CDR3 has 13 residues. Per germline, CDR1 MNHEY and CDR2 SVGAGI. CDR3 nucleotides: TGTGCCAGCAGCAACAGGGGATCCTATGGCTACACCTTC. Translation: CASSNRGSYGYTF.

The V call is TRBV6-6, the J call TRBJ2-5; 10 bases are a match to TRBD2. In germline, CDR1 is MNHNY, CDR2 SVGAGI (reference sequence). The CDR3 loop spans 16 amino acids. The V gene end was trimmed by 2 bases and the J gene end by 5 bases; junction bases not matched to a gene: 8. CDR3: CASSYLGLASRETQYF. The CDR3 nucleotides read TGTGCCAGCAGTTACCTGGGACTAGCGAGTCGGGAGACCCAGTACTTC.

The chain joins TRBV2 to TRBJ2-1; 11 nucleotides align to TRBD2. This CDR3 region has 16 residues. Trimming took 4 bases from V and 6 from J; bases not matched to a gene: 8. Germline CDR1 reads SNHLY; CDR2 reads FYNNEI. This CDR3 reads CASSAETSGIGNEQFF. The CDR3 bases are TGTGCCAGCAGTGCCGAGACTAGCGGGATAGGCAATGAGCAGTTCTTC.

The chain carries TRBV4-1 and TRBJ1-4, with a possible D match to TRBD1 (5 bases). The length of the CDR3 is 14 residues. Per the germline V gene, CDR1 is MGHRA and CDR2 is YSYEKL. V shed 4 bases and J shed 8 bases, with 14 bases lying between them. In nucleotides, the CDR3 is TGCGCCAGCAGCCCAGCATACAAGGGGGAAAAACTGTTTTTT. Amino acids: CASSPAYKGEKLFF.

The rearrangement links TRBV27 to TRBJ1-1, with 8 bases lining up with TRBD1. Germline trimming cut 8 bases from V and 1 base from J; bases unmatched to any gene: 15. The germline CDR1 and CDR2 sequences are MNHEY and SMNVEV (reference sequence). The CDR3 runs 17 residues. CDR3 in amino acids: CASATRRTGSGNTEAFF. CDR3 coding DNA: TGTGCCAGCGCGACTCGTAGGACAGGGAGTGGGAACACTGAAGCTTTCTTT.

Here the CDR3 reads CASSPPRGGYEQYF. The CDR3 DNA reads TGTGCCAGCTCACCACCCAGGGGTGGCTACGAGCAGTACTTC. The chain uses TRBV18 and TRBJ2-7; a weak D match, TRBD1 (6 bases). V lost 0 bases and J lost 3, with 9 bases in between. Germline V CDR1 and CDR2: KGHSH, LQKENI. CDR3 size: 14 residues.

The chain combines TRBV5-5 with TRBJ2-3; 12 bases map to TRBD2. Trimming took 3 bases from V and 7 from J; bases not matched to a gene: 9. The CDR3 consists of 16 residues. Per germline, CDR1 SGHKS and CDR2 YYEKEE (reference sequence). The CDR3 DNA is TGTGCCAGCAGCTCCACCCGCCTAGCGGGAGGGTATACGCAGTATTTT. Translation: CASSSTRLAGGYTQYF.

V gene TRBV7-6 combines with J gene TRBJ2-7; 8 nucleotides match TRBD1. With V trimmed by 5 bases and J by 3 bases, 12 bases remained unmatched. Germline lookup yields CDR1 SGHVS and CDR2 FNYEAQ. The CDR3 contains 16 residues. CDR3 sequence reads: CASSPTPGQAIYEQYF. The CDR3 coding sequence is TGTGCCAGCAGCCCCACGCCGGGACAGGCGATCTACGAGCAGTACTTC.

The V gene is TRBV29-1, the J gene TRBJ1-1; no firm D call. Germline values: CDR1 SQVTM, CDR2 ANQGSEA. V was trimmed by 4 bases and J by 2 bases, leaving 11 bases between them. This CDR3 is 13 amino acids long. The CDR3 sequence is CSVGRDTNTEAFF. CDR3 in DNA: TGCAGCGTTGGCCGAGACACCAACACTGAAGCTTTCTTT.

This clone was found a few times. This chain uses TRBV5-6 with TRBJ1-6, with D unresolved. CDR3 length: 14 residues. Germline CDR1 reads SGHDT; CDR2 reads YYEEEE. Trimming shortened V by 1 base and J by 7 bases, and 9 bases separated the two germline ends. The CDR3 loop reads CASSLSLGNSPLHF. In DNA form, the CDR3 reads TGTGCCAGCAGCTTGTCGCTCGGAAATTCACCCCTCCACTTT.

CDR3: CASSGPMGLAGDEQYF. Here the CDR3 DNA reads TGTGCCAGCAGCGGGCCAATGGGACTAGCGGGAGATGAGCAGTACTTC. The chain uses TRBV9 and TRBJ2-7; 14 bases map to TRBD2. Germline CDR1 SGDLS, CDR2 YYNGEE. This CDR3 comprises 16 residues. Trimming took 3 bases from V and 7 from J; bases not matched to a gene: 9.

For the CDR3, the DNA is TGTGCCAGTAGTGGGTCCGGGAGAACCCAGTACTTC. Translating gives CASSGSGRTQYF. The chain joins TRBV19 to TRBJ2-5, with D possibly being TRBD2 (6 bases). Germline values: CDR1 LNHDA, CDR2 SQIVND (reference sequence). The V end lost 5 bases, the J end lost 8 bases, and 12 bases lay between the germline ends. This CDR3 contains 12 residues.

This rearrangement joins TRBV9 to TRBJ2-1, with 7 bases that match TRBD1. V was clipped by 4 bases and J by 4 bases; unmatched bases: 8. Germline lookup yields CDR1 SGDLS and CDR2 YYNGEE. The CDR3 contains 15 residues. The CDR3 DNA reads as TGTGCCAGCAGCAGGCTGGCAGGGGGTTACAATGAGCAGTTCTTC. This encodes CASSRLAGGYNEQFF.

The chain recombines TRBV7-3 with TRBJ1-1; D is uncertain. In germline, CDR1 is SGHTA, CDR2 FQGTGA. Trimming left V 5 bases short and J 0 bases short, with 7 bases between. The CDR3 extends over 13 amino acids. For the CDR3, the DNA is TGTGCCAGCAGCGTTACACTGAACACTGAAGCTTTCTTT. Amino acid sequence: CASSVTLNTEAFF.

This clone has only a few counts. The chain is built from TRBV7-8 and TRBJ1-1; D gene ambiguous. The CDR3 loop spans 14 amino acids. Germline CDR1 is SGHVS and CDR2 is FQNEAQ. Trimming shortened V by 5 bases and J by 3 bases, and 13 bases separated the two germline ends. The CDR3 DNA is TGTGCCAGCAGCCCCGCCGGACCCGACACTGAAGCTTTCTTT. Translation: CASSPAGPDTEAFF. Filled out from reference TRBV7-8 and TRBJ1-1, the complete variable domain reads GAGVSQSPRYKVAKRGQDVALRCDPISGHVSLFWYQQALGQGPEFLTYFQNEAQLDKSGLPSDRFFAERPEGSVSTLKIQRTQQEDSAVYLCASSPAGPDTEAFFGQGTRLTVV.

The J gene is TRBJ2-3, the V gene TRBV4-3; 7 nucleotides agree with TRBD2. The V segment lost 0 bases and the J segment 5 bases; nucleotides outside the gene matches: 5. The germline CDR1 and CDR2 sequences are LGHNA and YSLEER. This CDR3 comprises 15 residues. CDR3 residues: CASSQDLGGGDTQYF. DNA of the CDR3: TGCGCCAGCAGCCAAGATCTGGGCGGGGGAGATACGCAGTATTTT.

The rearrangement uses TRBV7-9 and TRBJ1-2; TRBD1 matches 8 bases. In germline, CDR1 is SEHNR, CDR2 FQNEAQ (reference sequence). This CDR3 region has 14 residues. The ends lost 6 bases at V and 6 bases at J; junction bases unmatched: 9. The CDR3 region is CASSSTGGLDGYTF. CDR3 DNA: TGTGCCAGCAGTTCTACAGGGGGTTTGGATGGCTACACCTTC.

The chain couples TRBV28 to TRBJ2-7, with D perhaps matching TRBD1 or TRBD2 (6 bases each). Trimming removed 5 bases from V and 5 bases from J, with 19 bases in between. CDR3 length: 15 residues. Germline CDR1 reads MDHEN; CDR2 reads SYDVKM. As DNA, the CDR3 is TGTGCCAGCAGTCTTCTTCGTGGGGGGCGGGACGAGCAGTACTTC. It codes for CASSLLRGGRDEQYF.

The chain uses TRBV10-3 and TRBJ1-5; unclear D gene. CDR3 length: 14 residues. CDR1 is ENHRY, CDR2 SYGVKD, per germline. Trimming stripped 3 bases from V and 6 bases from J, with 12 bases between. CDR3 loop: CAISDGGRAQPQHF. The CDR3 nucleotides read TGTGCCATCAGTGACGGAGGGCGGGCTCAGCCCCAGCATTTT.

Only a few counts were recorded for this clone. The gene calls are TRBV27 and TRBJ1-2, with D unclear. CDR1 MNHEY and CDR2 SMNVEV come from the germline V gene (reference sequence). V lost 5 bases to trimming and J lost 7 bases, with 11 bases between them. The CDR3 spans 12 residues. CDR3 region: CASSPKVGGYTF. The CDR3 DNA sequence: TGTGCCAGCAGTCCTAAAGTGGGTGGCTACACCTTC.

The chain recombines TRBV29-1 with TRBJ2-7, with D possibly TRBD1 on 6 matching bases. Germline CDR1 SQVTM, CDR2 ANQGSEA. V dropped 6 bases and J dropped 1 base, with 16 bases sitting between them. This CDR3 has 14 amino acids. As DNA, the CDR3 is TGCAGCGTCTGGGACATGTGGACTTCCTACGAGCAGTACTTC. Residues: CSVWDMWTSYEQYF.

V usage is TRBV4-1 and J usage is TRBJ2-3; 10 bases agree with TRBD2. The junction had 3 bases not matched to a gene; V was cut back by 1 base and J by 2 bases. Germline V gives CDR1 MGHRA, CDR2 YSYEKL. The CDR3 covers 16 residues. The CDR3: CASSQALAGDTDTQYF. As DNA, the CDR3 is TGCGCCAGCAGCCAAGCCCTAGCGGGGGACACAGATACGCAGTATTTT.

This chain uses TRBV7-9 with TRBJ2-3; D possibly corresponds to TRBD2 (7 bases). The V gene lost 3 bases and the J gene lost 0 bases, with 13 bases spanning the gap. The CDR3 has 16 residues. Germline CDR1 and CDR2: SEHNR and FQNEAQ (reference sequence). The CDR3 protein is CASSLSQGGSTDTQYF. In DNA, the CDR3 is TGTGCCAGCAGCTTGTCACAGGGAGGGAGCACAGATACGCAGTATTTT.

The chain joins TRBV19 to TRBJ1-6, with 11 bases that match TRBD1. The CDR3 has 16 residues. Trimming removed 5 bases from V and 9 bases from J; junction bases left unmatched: 9. Per germline, CDR1 LNHDA and CDR2 SQIVND (reference sequence). The CDR3 bases are TGTGCCAGTAGTGTTAGGACGGGACAGGGGGTTTCACCCCTCCACTTT. Amino acids: CASSVRTGQGVSPLHF.

The rearrangement uses TRBV7-8 and TRBJ2-7; tentatively, D is TRBD1 (5 bases). The CDR3 is 15 residues long. The V gene's germline CDR1 is SGHVS and CDR2 FQNEAQ. V shed 2 bases and J shed 3 bases, with 14 bases lying between them. CDR3 sequence: CASSLYKGRSYEQYF. The CDR3 nucleotides read TGTGCCAGCAGCTTATATAAGGGGCGAAGCTACGAGCAGTACTTC.

In its sample, this clone was seen once. The chain carries TRBV18 and TRBJ2-1; tentatively, D is TRBD1 (6 bases). The CDR3 covers 14 residues. Trimming stripped 8 bases from V and 10 bases from J, with 21 bases between. Germline-derived CDR1 and CDR2 are KGHSH and LQKENI. The CDR3 sequence is CASHSGQGRMEQFF. The CDR3 region has the DNA TGTGCCAGCCACTCAGGGCAGGGGCGAATGGAGCAGTTCTTC.

The chain recombines TRBV5-6 with TRBJ1-2, with D perhaps matching TRBD1 (5 bases). Trimming cost V 4 bases and J 4 bases, with 8 bases left between them. Germline CDR1 reads SGHDT; CDR2 reads YYEEEE. This CDR3 region has 12 residues. The CDR3 sequence: CASSVRVYGYTF. The CDR3 coding sequence is TGTGCCAGCAGCGTCAGGGTCTATGGCTACACCTTC.

This clone has a single count. The chain links TRBV14 to TRBJ1-1, with no clear D. Trimming removed 2 bases from V and 3 bases from J, with 10 bases in between. The CDR3 length is 14 residues. CDR1 is SGHDN and CDR2 is FVKESK in the germline V gene. The CDR3 loop is CASSQKWGDTEAFF. CDR3 sequence (DNA): TGTGCCAGCAGCCAAAAATGGGGAGACACTGAAGCTTTCTTT.

V usage is TRBV28 and J usage is TRBJ2-2; 7 bases align to TRBD2. J was trimmed by 2 bases and V by 7 bases; bases with no gene match: 4. The germline gives CDR1 MDHEN, CDR2 SYDVKM. The CDR3 is 14 amino acids. CDR3 DNA: TGTGCCAGCATCGCGGGAGTAAACACCGGGGAGCTGTTTTTT. Translating gives CASIAGVNTGELFF.